This T cell receptor beta chain was recovered during a study of OX40 agonist ivuxolimab in advanced cancers. Overall study context: The treatment was a fully human IgG2 OX40 agonist, ivuxolimab. Ivuxolimab doses were 0.01, 0.1, 0.3, 1.5, 3 or 10 mg/kg every 2 weeks. Hepatocellular carcinoma, melanoma, renal cell or head and neck cancer was diagnosed in the dose-escalation patients. Notes on the study in general: A proportion of nonresponders additionally exhibited low normalized T-cell clonal expansion.

With respect to this clone: Its antigen remains unidentified.

With 2 bases clipped from V and 3 bases from J, the junction kept 2 bases outside the gene matches. Looked up from germline, CDR1 is KGHSH and CDR2 is LQKENI. The CDR3 spans 14 residues. Some clones are missing from TCRdb's copy, which holds only in-frame ones; the method was immunoSEQ multiplex PCR. The profile shows more than 65,000 clones, 88% of them singletons. This specimen consisted of CD4+ or CD8+ T cells sorted from blood, obtained in a trial of the OX40 agonist ivuxolimab. The chain couples TRBV18 to TRBJ2-7, with TRBD1 matching over 9 bases. The TCR originated in an adult with an advanced solid tumor such as melanoma, head and neck, liver or kidney cancer. CDR3 loop: CASSPRQGVYEQYF. The CDR3 nucleotides are TGTGCCAGCTCACCAAGACAGGGGGTCTACGAGCAGTACTTC. The complete variable domain, with remaining parts taken from reference TRBV18 and TRBJ2-7, reads NAGVMQNPRHLVRRRGQEARLRCSPMKGHSHVYWYRQLPEEGLKFMVYLQKENIIDESGMPKERFSAEFPKEGPSILRIQQVVRGDSAAYFCASSPRQGVYEQYFGPGTRLTVT.